Below, one TCR beta chain is given with its context. The CDR3 contains 15 residues. V lost 5 bases to trimming and J lost 3 bases; unmatched junction nucleotides: 9. Germline assignment: CDR1 MNHNY and CDR2 SVGAGI (reference sequence). This table comes from immunoSEQ multiplex PCR, and its TCRdb copy is limited to in-frame clones, with some not included. The table includes 150,000 or so clones, about 94% detected once. The sample is drawn from a study of control samples from healthy donors and cancer patients. The sequence came from a woman aged 40 to 49 in good health. The chain recombines TRBV6-6 with TRBJ1-1, with 7 bases lining up with TRBD1. The sample consisted of blood. CDR3 residues: CASSTGQVSDTEAFF. CDR3 DNA: TGTGCCAGCAGTACAGGACAGGTCAGTGACACTGAAGCTTTCTTT.